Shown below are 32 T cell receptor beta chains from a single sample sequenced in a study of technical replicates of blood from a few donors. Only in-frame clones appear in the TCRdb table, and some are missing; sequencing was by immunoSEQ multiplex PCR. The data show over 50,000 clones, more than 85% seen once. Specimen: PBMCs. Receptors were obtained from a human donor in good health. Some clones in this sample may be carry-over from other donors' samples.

The CDR3 DNA sequence: TGTGCCAGCAGCCACCGGGGGGGGGACCAAGAGACCCAGTACTTC. Translation gives CASSHRGGDQETQYF. The chain recombines TRBV7-7 with TRBJ2-5; the match to TRBD2 covers 8 bases. The J segment lost 0 bases and the V segment lost 5 bases, leaving 5 bases of the junction unmatched. Germline assignment: CDR1 SSHAT and CDR2 FNYEAQ (reference sequence). This CDR3 spans 15 amino acids.

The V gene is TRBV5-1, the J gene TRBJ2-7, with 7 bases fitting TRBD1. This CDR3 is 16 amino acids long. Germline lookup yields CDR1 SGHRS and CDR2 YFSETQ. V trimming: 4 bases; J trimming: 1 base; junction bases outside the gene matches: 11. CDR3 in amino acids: CASSPGGRQGSYEQYF. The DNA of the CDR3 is TGCGCCAGCAGCCCAGGAGGAAGACAGGGTTCCTACGAGCAGTACTTC. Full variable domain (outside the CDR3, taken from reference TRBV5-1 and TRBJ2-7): KAGVTQTPRYLIKTRGQQVTLSCSPISGHRSVSWYQQTPGQGLQFLFEYFSETQRNKGNFPGRFSGRQFSNSRSEMNVSTLELGDSALYLCASSPGGRQGSYEQYFGPGTRLTVT.

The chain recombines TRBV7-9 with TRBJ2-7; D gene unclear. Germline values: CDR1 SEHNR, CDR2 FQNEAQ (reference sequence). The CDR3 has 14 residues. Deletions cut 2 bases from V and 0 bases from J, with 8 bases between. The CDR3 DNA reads TGTGCCAGCAGCTTATATGCGAGCTCCTACGAGCAGTACTTC. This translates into CASSLYASSYEQYF.

Here the CDR3 DNA reads TGCGCCAGCAGCCTTCATACAGGATACGAGCAGTACTTC. As protein: CASSLHTGYEQYF. The rearrangement joins TRBV4-1 to TRBJ2-7; D might be TRBD1 (5 bases). Deletions cut 4 bases from V and 4 bases from J, with 11 bases between. Germline CDR1 and CDR2: MGHRA and YSYEKL. The CDR3 is 13 amino acids.

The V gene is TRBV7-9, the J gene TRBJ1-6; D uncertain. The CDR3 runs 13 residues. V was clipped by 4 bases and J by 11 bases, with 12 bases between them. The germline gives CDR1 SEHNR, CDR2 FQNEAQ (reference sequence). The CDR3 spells CASSSDARAPLHF. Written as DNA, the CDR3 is TGTGCCAGCAGCTCGGATGCTCGGGCACCCCTCCACTTT.

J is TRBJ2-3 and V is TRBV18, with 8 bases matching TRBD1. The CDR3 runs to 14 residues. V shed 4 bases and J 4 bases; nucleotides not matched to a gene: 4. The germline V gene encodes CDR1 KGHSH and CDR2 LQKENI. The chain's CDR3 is CASSLGQGADTQYF. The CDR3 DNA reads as TGTGCCAGCTCACTTGGACAGGGCGCAGATACGCAGTATTTT. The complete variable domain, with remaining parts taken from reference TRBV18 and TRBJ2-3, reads NAGVMQNPRHLVRRRGQEARLRCSPMKGHSHVYWYRQLPEEGLKFMVYLQKENIIDESGMPKERFSAEFPKEGPSILRIQQVVRGDSAAYFCASSLGQGADTQYFGPGTRLTVL.

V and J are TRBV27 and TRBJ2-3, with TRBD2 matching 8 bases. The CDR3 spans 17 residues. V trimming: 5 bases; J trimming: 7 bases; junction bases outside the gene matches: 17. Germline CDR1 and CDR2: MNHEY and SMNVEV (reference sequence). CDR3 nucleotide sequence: TGTGCCAGCAGTCCTACACCGGGGGGGGGCCTTTTGTATACGCAGTATTTT. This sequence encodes CASSPTPGGGLLYTQYF.

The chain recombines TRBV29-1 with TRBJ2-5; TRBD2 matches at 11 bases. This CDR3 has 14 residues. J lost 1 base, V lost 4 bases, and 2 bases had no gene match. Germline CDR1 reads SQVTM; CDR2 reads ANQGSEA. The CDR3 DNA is TGCAGCGTTGCAGGACTAGCGGGCCAAGAGACCCAGTACTTC. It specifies CSVAGLAGQETQYF.

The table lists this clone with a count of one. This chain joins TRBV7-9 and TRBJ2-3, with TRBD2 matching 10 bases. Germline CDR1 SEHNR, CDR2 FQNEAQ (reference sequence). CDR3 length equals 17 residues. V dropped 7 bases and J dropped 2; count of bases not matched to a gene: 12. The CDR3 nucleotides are TGTGCCAGCACCCCTCGGGCTAGCGGGGGCCCCACAGATACGCAGTATTTT. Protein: CASTPRASGGPTDTQYF.

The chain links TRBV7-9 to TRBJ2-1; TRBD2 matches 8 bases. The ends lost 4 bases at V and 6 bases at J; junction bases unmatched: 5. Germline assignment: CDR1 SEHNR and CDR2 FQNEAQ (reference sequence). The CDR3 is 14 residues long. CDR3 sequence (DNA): TGTGCCAGCAGCTATACCCGGGAGGGCAATGAGCAGTTCTTC. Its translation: CASSYTREGNEQFF.

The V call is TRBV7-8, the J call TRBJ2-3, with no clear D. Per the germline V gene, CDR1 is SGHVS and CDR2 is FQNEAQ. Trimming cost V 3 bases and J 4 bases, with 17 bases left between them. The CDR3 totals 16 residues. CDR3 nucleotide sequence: TGTGCCAGCAGCTTTAAACAGTCCCGACCAGCAGATACGCAGTATTTT. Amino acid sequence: CASSFKQSRPADTQYF.

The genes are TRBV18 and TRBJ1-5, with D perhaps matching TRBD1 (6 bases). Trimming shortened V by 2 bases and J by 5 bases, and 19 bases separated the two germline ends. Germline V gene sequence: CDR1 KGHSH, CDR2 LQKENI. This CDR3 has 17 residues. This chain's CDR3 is CASSPMSQGRGDQPQHF. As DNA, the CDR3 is TGTGCCAGCTCACCAATGTCACAGGGAAGGGGAGATCAGCCCCAGCATTTT.

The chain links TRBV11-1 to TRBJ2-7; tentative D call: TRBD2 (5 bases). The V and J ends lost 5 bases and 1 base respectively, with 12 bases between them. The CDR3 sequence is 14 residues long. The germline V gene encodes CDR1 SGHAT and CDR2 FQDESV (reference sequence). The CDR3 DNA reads TGTGCCAGCAGCCCCCTAACGGGGTCCTACGAGCAGTACTTC. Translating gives CASSPLTGSYEQYF.

The CDR3 loop reads CASSQDDSATNEKLFF. DNA of the CDR3: TGCGCCAGCAGCCAAGATGACAGTGCAACTAATGAAAAACTGTTTTTT. V usage is TRBV4-3 and J usage is TRBJ1-4, with D possibly matching TRBD1 (5 bases). Germline V gene lookup returns CDR1 LGHNA and CDR2 YSLEER. Deletions cut 0 bases from V and 0 bases from J, with 8 bases between. There are 16 residues in the CDR3.

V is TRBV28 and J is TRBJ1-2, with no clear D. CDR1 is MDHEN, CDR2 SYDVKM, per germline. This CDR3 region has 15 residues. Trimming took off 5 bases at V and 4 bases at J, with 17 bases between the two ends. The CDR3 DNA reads TGTGCCAGCAGTCCCACCGGGTCCCGGGGCTATGGCTACACCTTC. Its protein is CASSPTGSRGYGYTF.

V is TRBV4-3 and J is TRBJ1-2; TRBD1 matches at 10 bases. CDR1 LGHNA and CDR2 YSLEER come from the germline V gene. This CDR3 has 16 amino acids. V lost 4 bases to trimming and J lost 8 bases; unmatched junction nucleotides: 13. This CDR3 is CASSPAGGTGVSGYTF. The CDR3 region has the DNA TGCGCCAGCAGCCCGGCCGGGGGGACAGGGGTTAGCGGCTACACCTTC.

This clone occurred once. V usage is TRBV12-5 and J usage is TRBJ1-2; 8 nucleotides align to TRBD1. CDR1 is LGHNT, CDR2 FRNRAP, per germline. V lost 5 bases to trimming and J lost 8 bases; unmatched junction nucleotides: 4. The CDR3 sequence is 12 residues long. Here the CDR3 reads CASGLQGAGYTF. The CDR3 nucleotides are TGTGCTAGTGGTCTCCAGGGGGCGGGCTACACCTTC.

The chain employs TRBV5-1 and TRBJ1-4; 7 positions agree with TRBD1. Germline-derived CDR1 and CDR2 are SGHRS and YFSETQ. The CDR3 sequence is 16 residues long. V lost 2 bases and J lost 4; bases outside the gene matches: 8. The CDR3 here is CASSLDVGQRNEKLFF. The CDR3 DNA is TGCGCCAGCAGCTTAGACGTGGGACAGCGTAATGAAAAACTGTTTTTT. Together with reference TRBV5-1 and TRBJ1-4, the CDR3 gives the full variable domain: KAGVTQTPRYLIKTRGQQVTLSCSPISGHRSVSWYQQTPGQGLQFLFEYFSETQRNKGNFPGRFSGRQFSNSRSEMNVSTLELGDSALYLCASSLDVGQRNEKLFFGSGTQLSVL.

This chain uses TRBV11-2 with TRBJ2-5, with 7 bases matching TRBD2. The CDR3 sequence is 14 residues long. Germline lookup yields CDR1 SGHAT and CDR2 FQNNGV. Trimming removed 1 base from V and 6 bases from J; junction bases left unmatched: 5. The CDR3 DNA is TGTGCCAGCAGCTTAGGCGGGAGTTTGAAGACCCAGTACTTC. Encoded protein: CASSLGGSLKTQYF. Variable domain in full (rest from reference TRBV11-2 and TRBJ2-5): EAGVAQSPRYKIIEKRQSVAFWCNPISGHATLYWYQQILGQGPKLLIQFQNNGVVDDSQLPKDRFSAERLKGVDSTLKIQPAKLEDSAVYLCASSLGGSLKTQYFGPGTRLLVL.

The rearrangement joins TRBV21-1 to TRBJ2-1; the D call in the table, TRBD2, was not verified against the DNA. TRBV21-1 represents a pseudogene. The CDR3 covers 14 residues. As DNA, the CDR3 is TGTGCCAGCCCAAAGAGAGGGACTAGATATGAGCAGTTCTTC. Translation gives CASPKRGTRYEQFF.

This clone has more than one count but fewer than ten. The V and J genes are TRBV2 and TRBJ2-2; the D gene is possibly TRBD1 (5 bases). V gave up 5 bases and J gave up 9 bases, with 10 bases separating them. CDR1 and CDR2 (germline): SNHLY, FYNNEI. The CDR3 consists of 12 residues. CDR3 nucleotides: TGTGCCAGCAGTAGGGGTGCCCGGGAGCTGTTTTTT. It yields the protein CASSRGARELFF.

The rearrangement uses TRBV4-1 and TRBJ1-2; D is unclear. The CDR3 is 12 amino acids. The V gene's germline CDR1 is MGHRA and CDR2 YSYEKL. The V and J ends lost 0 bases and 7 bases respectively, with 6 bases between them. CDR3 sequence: CASSQDEFGYTF. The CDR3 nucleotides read TGCGCCAGCAGCCAAGATGAGTTTGGCTACACCTTC.

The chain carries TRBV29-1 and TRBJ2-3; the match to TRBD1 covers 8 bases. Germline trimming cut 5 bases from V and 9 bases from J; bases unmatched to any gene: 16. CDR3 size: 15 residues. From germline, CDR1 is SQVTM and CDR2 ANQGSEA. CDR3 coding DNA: TGCAGCGTTCTGACAGGGGCGCCACTAGTAGGGACGCAGTATTTT. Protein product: CSVLTGAPLVGTQYF.

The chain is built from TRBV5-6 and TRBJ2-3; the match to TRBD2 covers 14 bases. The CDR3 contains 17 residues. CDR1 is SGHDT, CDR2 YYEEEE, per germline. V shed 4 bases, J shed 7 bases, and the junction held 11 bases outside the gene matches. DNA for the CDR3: TGTGCCAGCAGCCCACGGGGACTAGCGGGGGCAAGAAATACGCAGTATTTT. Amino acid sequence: CASSPRGLAGARNTQYF.

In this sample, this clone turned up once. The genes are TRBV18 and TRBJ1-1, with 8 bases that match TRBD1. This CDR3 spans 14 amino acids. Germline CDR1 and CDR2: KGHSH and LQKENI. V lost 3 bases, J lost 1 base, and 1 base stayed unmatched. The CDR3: CASSPDRANTEAFF. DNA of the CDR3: TGTGCCAGCTCACCGGACAGGGCGAACACTGAAGCTTTCTTT.

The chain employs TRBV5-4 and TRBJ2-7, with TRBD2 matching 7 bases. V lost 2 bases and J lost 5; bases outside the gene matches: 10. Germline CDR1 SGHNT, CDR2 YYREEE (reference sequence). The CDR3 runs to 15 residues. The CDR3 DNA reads TGTGCCAGCAGCTTCGAGGGAGGGAGAAGCGACGAGCAGTACTTC. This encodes CASSFEGGRSDEQYF.

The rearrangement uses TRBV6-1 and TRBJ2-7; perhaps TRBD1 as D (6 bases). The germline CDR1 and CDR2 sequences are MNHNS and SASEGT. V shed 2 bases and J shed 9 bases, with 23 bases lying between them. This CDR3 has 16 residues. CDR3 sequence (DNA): TGTGCCAGCAGTGAAATAGGACAGAGAACCCGTCGGCGGCAGTACTTC. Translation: CASSEIGQRTRRRQYF.

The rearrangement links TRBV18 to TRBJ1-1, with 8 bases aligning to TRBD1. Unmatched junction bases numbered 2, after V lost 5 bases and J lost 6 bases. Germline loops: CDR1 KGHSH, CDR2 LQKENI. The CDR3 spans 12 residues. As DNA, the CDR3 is TGTGCCAGCTCATTACAGGGGGCTGAAGCTTTCTTT. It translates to CASSLQGAEAFF.

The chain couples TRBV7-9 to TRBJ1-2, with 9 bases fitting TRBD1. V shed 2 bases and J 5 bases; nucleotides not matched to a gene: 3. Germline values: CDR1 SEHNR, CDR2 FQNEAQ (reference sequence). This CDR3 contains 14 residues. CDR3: CASSLPGQGYGYTF. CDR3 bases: TGTGCCAGCAGCTTACCGGGACAGGGATATGGCTACACCTTC.

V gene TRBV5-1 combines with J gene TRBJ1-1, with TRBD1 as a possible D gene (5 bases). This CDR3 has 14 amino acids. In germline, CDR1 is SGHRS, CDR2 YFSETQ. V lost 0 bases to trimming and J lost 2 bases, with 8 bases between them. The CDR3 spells CASSLGQPNTEAFF. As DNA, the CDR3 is TGCGCCAGCAGCTTGGGACAGCCCAACACTGAAGCTTTCTTT.

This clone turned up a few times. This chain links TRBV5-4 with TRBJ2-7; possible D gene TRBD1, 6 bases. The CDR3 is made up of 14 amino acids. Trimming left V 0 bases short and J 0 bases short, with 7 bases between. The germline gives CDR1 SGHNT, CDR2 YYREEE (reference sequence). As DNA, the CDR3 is TGTGCCAGCAGCTTGGACAGGGTCTCCTACGAGCAGTACTTC. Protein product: CASSLDRVSYEQYF.

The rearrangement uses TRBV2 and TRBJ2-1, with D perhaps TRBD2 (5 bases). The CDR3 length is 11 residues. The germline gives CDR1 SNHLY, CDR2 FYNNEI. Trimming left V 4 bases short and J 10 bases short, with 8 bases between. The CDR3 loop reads CASSARREQFF. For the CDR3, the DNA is TGTGCCAGCAGTGCGAGGAGGGAGCAGTTCTTC.